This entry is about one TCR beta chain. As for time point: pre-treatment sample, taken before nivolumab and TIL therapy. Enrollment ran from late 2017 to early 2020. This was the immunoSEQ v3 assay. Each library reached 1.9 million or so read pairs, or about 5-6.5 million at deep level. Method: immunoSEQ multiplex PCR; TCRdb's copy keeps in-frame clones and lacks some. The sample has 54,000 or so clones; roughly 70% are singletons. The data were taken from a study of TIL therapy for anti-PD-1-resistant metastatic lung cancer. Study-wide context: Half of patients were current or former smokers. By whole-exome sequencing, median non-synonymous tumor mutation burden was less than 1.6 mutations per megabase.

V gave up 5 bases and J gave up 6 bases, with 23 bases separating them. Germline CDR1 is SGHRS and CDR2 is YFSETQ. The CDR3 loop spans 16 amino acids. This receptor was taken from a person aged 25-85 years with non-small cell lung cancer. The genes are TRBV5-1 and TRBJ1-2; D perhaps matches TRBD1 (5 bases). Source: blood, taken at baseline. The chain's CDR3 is CASSPRPSTMGDGYTF. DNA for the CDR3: TGCGCCAGCAGTCCGAGGCCGTCTACGATGGGGGATGGCTACACCTTC.